This T cell receptor beta chain was identified during a study of control samples from healthy donors and cancer patients. This CDR3 is 13 amino acids long. Germline-derived CDR1 and CDR2 are MGHRA and YSYEKL. V lost 11 bases, J lost 1 base, and 14 bases lay in between. Measured with immunoSEQ multiplex PCR; TCRdb has only the in-frame clones, and not every one. The sample has 110,000 to 150,000 clones, approximately 91% seen once. V usage is TRBV4-1 and J usage is TRBJ1-1, with D perhaps matching TRBD1 (6 bases). The receptor's source is a woman in her thirties in good health. Sequenced: blood. CDR3 sequence (DNA): TGCGCCGCGAGGGGACACTGGAACACTGAAGCTTTCTTT. It encodes CAARGHWNTEAFF.